This is a list of T cell receptor beta chains from one sample in a study of T cells in Graves' hyperthyroidism and ophthalmopathy. TCRdb used MiXCR to reprocess the multiplex PCR reads, holding one entry per CDR3 protein. The table has about 270,000 distinct CDR3 sequences, approximately 21% seen once; the top ten hold 64%. Sequencing input: blood. These receptors were collected from a man in his thirties or forties with Graves' ophthalmopathy. Both conserved end residues are trimmed from each CDR3. Fields, in order: V gene, J gene, D gene, CDR3 protein. A D gene is named only where the DNA matches it firmly.

V: TRBV3-1
J: TRBJ2-1
D: TRBD2
CDR3: ASSHRLSGHNEQF

V: TRBV28
J: TRBJ2-7
D: TRBD1
CDR3: ASSSGQWGYEQY

V: TRBV10-2
J: TRBJ2-7
D: -
CDR3: ASQHAYEQY

V: TRBV27
J: TRBJ2-3
D: TRBD2
CDR3: ASKGLAAGTDTQY

V: TRBV7-8
J: TRBJ2-1
D: TRBD2
CDR3: ASSLAGLAGGYNEQF

V: TRBV11-2
J: TRBJ2-5
D: -
CDR3: ASSSDYGQETQY

V: TRBV5-5
J: TRBJ1-1
D: TRBD1
CDR3: ASTPRQGVSMNTEAF

V: TRBV24-1
J: TRBJ2-3
D: -
CDR3: ATCTRAEQY

V: TRBV10-3
J: TRBJ2-7
D: TRBD2
CDR3: AIRPTGGSYEQY

V: TRBV11-2
J: TRBJ2-5
D: TRBD2
CDR3: ASSLVYRLAGETQY